The sequence of this T cell receptor (beta chain) was determined in a study of blood T cell repertoires in COVID-19. Turning to the study itself: Whether acute or convalescent, the COVID-19 samples came from the United States, Italy and Spain.

Authors' data handling: Estimation of nucleated cell counts was performed using reference gene primer amplification. This table comes from immunoSEQ multiplex PCR, and its TCRdb copy is limited to in-frame clones, with some not included. V, J and clone size are those of that table, while D and trimming were read from the DNA. The sample has approximately 260,000 clones, 70% to 90% seen once. The cohort comprised adults aged about 18 to 100 years residing in about two dozen US areas. Each exposed participant met a COVID-19 case in the 2 weeks preceding study entry. The germline V gene encodes CDR1 MNHEY and CDR2 SVGAGI. The CDR3 consists of 14 residues. V shed 6 bases and J shed 0 bases, with 8 bases lying between them.

Material: PBMCs or T cells enriched from blood (not recorded which). The sequence was collected from a woman between 45 and 60 years old who had been exposed to COVID-19. The chain employs TRBV6-5 and TRBJ1-4; D remains ambiguous. This CDR3 reads CASSPFSTNEKLFF. The CDR3 bases are TGTGCCAGCAGCCCCTTTTCAACTAATGAAAAACTGTTTTTT.